The clone carrying this T cell receptor beta chain has only a few counts. Its antigen is not known. TCRdb reprocessed the reads with MiXCR, giving one entry per CDR3 protein. The sample lists roughly 920,000 distinct CDR3 sequences, approximately 30% occurring once. The V gene end was trimmed by 4 bases and the J gene end by 5 bases; junction bases not matched to a gene: 4. This CDR3 region has 13 residues. Per the germline V gene, CDR1 is SGHNT and CDR2 is YYREEE (reference sequence). This entry is derived from a study of T cell repertoires in cytomegalovirus infection. Overall study: Through public TCR beta signatures, both CMV infection and matching HLA type were indicated. The study, taken as a whole, reports: HLA-C-restricted CMV-specific TCR beta clonotypes were dominant in the ex vivo response.

The TCR sequence derives from a human donor in good health (CMV status not recorded). Some clones in this sample may be carry-over from other donors' samples. The material sequenced was cultured CD8+ T cells from PBMCs, taken from culture after CMV antigen stimulation. The rearrangement uses TRBV5-4 and TRBJ2-7; 9 nucleotides align to TRBD1. The CDR3 here is CASSGTGPHEQYF. In DNA, the CDR3 is TGTGCCAGCAGCGGGACAGGGCCCCACGAGCAGTACTTC.